Below are 26 T cell receptor beta chains sequenced from a single sample in a study of identifying expanded T cells in peripheral blood. Method: immunoSEQ multiplex PCR; TCRdb's copy keeps in-frame clones and lacks some. The sample includes approximately 83,000 clones, roughly 84% of them seen just once. The sample was blood. The receptors come from a person aged 18 to 75 in good health.

The chain uses TRBV18 and TRBJ2-1, with TRBD2 identical over 8 bases. V lost 0 bases to trimming and J lost 3 bases; unmatched junction nucleotides: 13. Germline V gives CDR1 KGHSH, CDR2 LQKENI. The CDR3 totals 19 residues. CDR3 sequence: CASSPPGLVFSPLYNEQFF. The CDR3 DNA is TGTGCCAGCTCACCACCGGGACTAGTTTTTTCTCCTCTCTACAATGAGCAGTTCTTC.

This clone was seen only once. This chain uses TRBV6-5 with TRBJ2-1, with 7 bases fitting TRBD1. Per the germline V gene, CDR1 is MNHEY and CDR2 is SVGAGI. The CDR3 length is 13 residues. V shed 6 bases, J shed 5 bases, and the junction held 4 bases outside the gene matches. CDR3 DNA sequence: TGTGCCAGCAGGGGGACAGACAACAATGAGCAGTTCTTC. Amino acids: CASRGTDNNEQFF.

V gene TRBV5-6 combines with J gene TRBJ1-1, with TRBD1 matching over 7 bases. V dropped 4 bases and J dropped 2; count of bases not matched to a gene: 8. The CDR3 has 15 residues. Germline CDR1 SGHDT, CDR2 YYEEEE. DNA of the CDR3: TGTGCCAGCAGCCGGGGGGGACAGACCAACACTGAAGCTTTCTTT. It specifies CASSRGGQTNTEAFF.

The chain links TRBV7-2 to TRBJ2-2, with D maybe TRBD1 (6 bases). V shed 6 bases and J shed 4 bases, with 12 bases lying between them. The CDR3 sequence is 14 residues long. Germline V gives CDR1 SGHTA, CDR2 FQGNSA. CDR3: CASSSGVGTGELFF. In nucleotides, the CDR3 is TGTGCCAGCAGTTCAGGGGTGGGCACCGGGGAGCTGTTTTTT.

The chain carries TRBV10-3 and TRBJ2-2; D not resolved. Germline V lookup: CDR1 ENHRY, CDR2 SYGVKD. CDR3 length equals 13 residues. Deletions cut 8 bases from V and 5 bases from J, with 12 bases between. The CDR3 sequence is CAIASVLTGELFF. CDR3 nucleotides: TGTGCCATCGCTTCGGTTTTGACCGGGGAGCTGTTTTTT.

The chain is built from TRBV5-5 and TRBJ1-1; D is possibly TRBD1 (6 bases). From germline, CDR1 is SGHKS and CDR2 YYEKEE (reference sequence). V was pared by 3 bases and J by 8 bases, with 23 bases between. The CDR3 contains 16 residues. CDR3: CASSSHWGVRGEEAFF. In nucleotides, the CDR3 is TGTGCCAGCAGCTCACACTGGGGCGTCAGGGGCGAAGAAGCTTTCTTT.

This chain uses TRBV4-3 with TRBJ2-7; a possible D gene is TRBD2 (5 bases). The CDR3 runs to 13 residues. The V end was cut by 1 base, the J end by 4 bases, with 8 bases between. The germline V gene has CDR1 LGHNA and CDR2 YSLEER. The CDR3 sequence: CASSQVGGYEQYF. CDR3 DNA: TGCGCCAGCAGCCAAGTTGGCGGGTACGAGCAGTACTTC.

The V gene is TRBV9, the J gene TRBJ2-1; D is undetermined. The CDR3 has 16 amino acids. Germline CDR1 and CDR2: SGDLS and YYNGEE. V was pared by 3 bases and J by 3 bases, with 16 bases between. The CDR3: CASSAEQILYYNEQFF. CDR3 in DNA: TGTGCCAGCAGCGCGGAGCAAATCCTATACTACAATGAGCAGTTCTTC.

This chain joins TRBV5-5 and TRBJ1-2, with 10 bases fitting TRBD1. Germline CDR1 SGHKS, CDR2 YYEKEE (reference sequence). CDR3 length: 16 residues. Trimming cost V 0 bases and J 6 bases; bases outside gene matches: 8. This CDR3 is CASSLAGGTGVDGYTF. CDR3 DNA sequence: TGTGCCAGCAGCTTGGCGGGCGGGACAGGGGTGGATGGCTACACCTTC.

The CDR3 spells CASSQGNPAGGPVDNEQFF. The CDR3 DNA reads TGCGCCAGCAGCCAAGGTAACCCAGCGGGGGGGCCTGTGGACAATGAGCAGTTCTTC. The chain joins TRBV4-1 to TRBJ2-1, with 10 bases aligning to TRBD2. CDR3 length: 19 residues. V lost 1 base, J lost 5 bases, and 14 bases stayed unmatched. Germline values: CDR1 MGHRA, CDR2 YSYEKL.

The V gene is TRBV2, the J gene TRBJ1-1; TRBD1 might be the D (6 bases). V was trimmed by 2 bases and J by 0 bases, leaving 13 bases between them. Germline CDR1 is SNHLY and CDR2 is FYNNEI. The CDR3 is 16 amino acids. CDR3 sequence: CASSERWAGVNTEAFF. The CDR3 DNA follows: TGTGCCAGCAGTGAAAGGTGGGCAGGGGTGAACACTGAAGCTTTCTTT.

The J gene is TRBJ2-6, the V gene TRBV19; weak D call: TRBD2 (6 bases). Germline assignment: CDR1 LNHDA and CDR2 SQIVND (reference sequence). The CDR3 consists of 15 residues. V was cut by 5 bases and J by 0 bases, with 8 bases left in between. The CDR3 DNA reads as TGTGCCAGTAGTGCGGGGATCTCTGGGGCCAACGTCCTGACTTTC. This gives the protein CASSAGISGANVLTF.

The V and J genes are TRBV18 and TRBJ2-2; TRBD1 agrees at 11 bases. The V gene end was trimmed by 0 bases and the J gene end by 5 bases; junction bases not matched to a gene: 2. CDR3 length: 16 residues. Germline CDR1 reads KGHSH; CDR2 reads LQKENI. The CDR3 DNA reads as TGTGCCAGCTCACCACCCGGGACAGGGGGGACCGGGGAGCTGTTTTTT. Protein: CASSPPGTGGTGELFF.

V usage is TRBV7-2 and J usage is TRBJ1-1; tentative D call: TRBD1 (6 bases). Germline CDR1 is SGHTA and CDR2 is FQGNSA. This CDR3 is built from 14 residues. The V end was cut by 1 base, the J end by 1 base, with 7 bases between. CDR3 bases: TGTGCCAGCAGCTTAGTGACAGGGAACACTGAAGCTTTCTTT. Its translation: CASSLVTGNTEAFF.

The V call is TRBV11-3, the J call TRBJ1-1; D is unresolved. The germline gives CDR1 SGHNT, CDR2 YENEEA. This CDR3 has 13 residues. V was pared by 5 bases and J by 6 bases, with 13 bases between. CDR3 bases: TGTGCCAGCAGCATCACCCGAACGGCTGAAGCTTTCTTT. Protein sequence: CASSITRTAEAFF. Filled out from reference TRBV11-3 and TRBJ1-1, the complete variable domain reads EAGVVQSPRYKIIEKKQPVAFWCNPISGHNTLYWYLQNLGQGPELLIRYENEEAVDDSQLPKDRFSAERLKGVDSTLKIQPAELGDSAVYLCASSITRTAEAFFGQGTRLTVV.

The chain combines TRBV11-2 with TRBJ2-3, with TRBD2 identical over 11 bases. This CDR3 region has 17 residues. The germline V gene has CDR1 SGHAT and CDR2 FQNNGV. After removal of 5 bases from V and 0 bases from J, the junction contained 7 bases not matched to a gene. The CDR3 coding sequence is TGTGCCAGCAGCACGGGGACTAGCGGCAGTAGCACAGATACGCAGTATTTT. Protein: CASSTGTSGSSTDTQYF.

The rearrangement uses TRBV7-8 and TRBJ2-7; D tentatively fits TRBD1 or TRBD2 (5 bases each). V was pared by 1 base and J by 2 bases, with 12 bases between. This CDR3 is built from 15 residues. The germline V gene encodes CDR1 SGHVS and CDR2 FQNEAQ. CDR3 sequence: CASSLVRGATYEQYF. In DNA form, the CDR3 reads TGTGCCAGCAGCTTAGTTAGGGGAGCCACCTACGAGCAGTACTTC.

This chain links TRBV28 with TRBJ1-2; D not resolved. The CDR3 spans 12 residues. V lost 9 bases, J lost 8 bases, and 16 bases lay in between. CDR1 MDHEN and CDR2 SYDVKM come from the germline V gene. Here the CDR3 reads CASAVAVKGYTF. The CDR3 bases are TGTGCCAGTGCGGTGGCCGTTAAAGGCTACACCTTC.

The chain links TRBV5-1 to TRBJ2-2; D perhaps matches TRBD1 (5 bases). Trimming shortened V by 0 bases and J by 3 bases, and 6 bases separated the two germline ends. The CDR3 has 14 amino acids. The germline CDR1 and CDR2 sequences are SGHRS and YFSETQ. The CDR3 spells CASSLGQHTGELFF. For the CDR3, the DNA is TGCGCCAGCAGCTTGGGACAGCACACCGGGGAGCTGTTTTTT.

The V gene is TRBV10-1, the J gene TRBJ2-7; D remains ambiguous. The CDR3 is 14 amino acids. V gave up 4 bases and J gave up 2 bases, with 12 bases separating them. Germline loops: CDR1 WNHNN, CDR2 SYGVQD (reference sequence). The DNA of the CDR3 is TGCGCCAGCAGTGTATCGGCATCGGCCTACGAGCAGTACTTC. It is translated as CASSVSASAYEQYF.

The chain links TRBV2 to TRBJ2-3, with 7 bases fitting TRBD2. Losses at the gene ends were 5 bases for V and 3 bases for J; bases not matched to a gene: 2. Germline loops: CDR1 SNHLY, CDR2 FYNNEI. The CDR3 has 13 amino acids. CDR3 nucleotides: TGTGCCAGCAGTTTCGGGGGGACAGATACGCAGTATTTT. Protein sequence: CASSFGGTDTQYF.

The V and J genes are TRBV19 and TRBJ2-1; D is possibly TRBD1 (6 bases). Trimming removed 7 bases from V and 3 bases from J, with 16 bases in between. This CDR3 region has 15 residues. Per germline, CDR1 LNHDA and CDR2 SQIVND (reference sequence). CDR3 in amino acids: CASTPGSGVYNEQFF. The CDR3 DNA reads as TGTGCCAGTACCCCGGGGTCAGGGGTCTACAATGAGCAGTTCTTC. Supplemented by reference TRBV19 and TRBJ2-1, the full variable domain reads DGGITQSPKYLFRKEGQNVTLSCEQNLNHDAMYWYRQDPGQGLRLIYYSQIVNDFQKGDIAEGYSVSREKKESFPLTVTSAQKNPTAFYLCASTPGSGVYNEQFFGPGTRLTVL.

The chain has TRBV19 and TRBJ1-1, with D hard to call. Germline V gene data show CDR1 as LNHDA and CDR2 as SQIVND (reference sequence). CDR3 size: 14 residues. The V end lost 2 bases, the J end lost 2 bases, and 9 bases lay between the germline ends. The CDR3 sequence: CASSITLGNTEAFF. DNA for the CDR3: TGTGCCAGTAGTATAACGCTCGGAAACACTGAAGCTTTCTTT. The variable domain in full, completed from reference TRBV19 and TRBJ1-1, reads DGGITQSPKYLFRKEGQNVTLSCEQNLNHDAMYWYRQDPGQGLRLIYYSQIVNDFQKGDIAEGYSVSREKKESFPLTVTSAQKNPTAFYLCASSITLGNTEAFFGQGTRLTVV.

V and J are TRBV6-1 and TRBJ1-4, with D perhaps matching TRBD1 (5 bases). Germline V gene lookup returns CDR1 MNHNS and CDR2 SASEGT. This CDR3 is 13 amino acids long. The V end was cut by 4 bases, the J end by 8 bases, with 11 bases between. The CDR3, as DNA: TGTGCCAGCAGTGGTCAGGGCATCGAAAAACTGTTTTTT. This translates into CASSGQGIEKLFF.

The chain employs TRBV7-2 and TRBJ2-7; 9 bases agree with TRBD1. Trimming took 2 bases from V and 6 from J; bases not matched to a gene: 11. The CDR3 spans 16 residues. The V gene's germline CDR1 is SGHTA and CDR2 FQGNSA. CDR3 in amino acids: CASSLIERDRGFEQYF. The CDR3 nucleotides read TGTGCCAGCAGCTTAATAGAGCGAGACAGGGGGTTCGAGCAGTACTTC.

The J gene is TRBJ2-2, the V gene TRBV7-6, with D possibly matching TRBD1 (6 bases). The V gene lost 5 bases and the J gene lost 6 bases, with 13 bases spanning the gap. This CDR3 has 14 amino acids. Germline V gene lookup returns CDR1 SGHVS and CDR2 FNYEAQ. CDR3 amino acids: CASSQQGPPGELFF. The CDR3 DNA sequence: TGTGCCAGCAGCCAACAGGGCCCCCCCGGGGAGCTGTTTTTT.